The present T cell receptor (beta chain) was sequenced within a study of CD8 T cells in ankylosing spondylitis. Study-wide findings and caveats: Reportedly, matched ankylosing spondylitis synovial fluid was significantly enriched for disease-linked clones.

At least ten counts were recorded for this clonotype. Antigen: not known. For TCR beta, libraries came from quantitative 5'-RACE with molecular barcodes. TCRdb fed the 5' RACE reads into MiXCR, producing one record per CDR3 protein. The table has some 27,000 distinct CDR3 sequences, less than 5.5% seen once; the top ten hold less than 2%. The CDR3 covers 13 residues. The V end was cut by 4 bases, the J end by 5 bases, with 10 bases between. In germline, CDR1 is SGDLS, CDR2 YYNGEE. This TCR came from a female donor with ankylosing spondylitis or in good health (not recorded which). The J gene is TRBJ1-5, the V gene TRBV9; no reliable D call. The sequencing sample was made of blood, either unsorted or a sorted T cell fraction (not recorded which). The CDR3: CASSPSADQPQHF. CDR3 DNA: TGTGCCAGCAGCCCCTCGGCAGATCAGCCCCAGCATTTT. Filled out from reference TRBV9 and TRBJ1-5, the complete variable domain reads DSGVTQTPKHLITATGQRVTLRCSPRSGDLSVYWYQQSLDQGLQFLIQYYNGEERAKGNILERFSAQQFPDLHSELNLSSLELGDSALYFCASSPSADQPQHFGDGTRLSIL.